A selection of T cell receptor beta chains follows, all from one sample in a study of T-cell reconstitution after alpha-beta-depleted transplantation in children. TCRdb analysed the PCR reads with MiXCR anew, one entry per CDR3 protein. The data hold hundreds of thousands of distinct CDR3 sequences, with 9.5% to 13% observed a single time. Here the sequenced sample was PBMCs, taken before TCRalphabeta/CD19-depleted stem cell transplant. The origin of the receptors is a boy in the first two years of life with acute myeloid leukemia, due to receive a stem cell transplant. Both conserved end residues are part of each CDR3. The order of the fields is V gene, J gene, clone size, D gene, CDR3 protein, CDR3 DNA. D genes are given only for firm matches. Only part of the rows carry a size: once, few, many, or a class if the clone is expanded.

V gene: TRBV2; J gene: TRBJ1-4; clone size: many; D gene: .; CDR3 protein: CASSEARGWLFF; CDR3 DNA: TGTGCCAGCAGTGAGGCCCGTGGTTGGCTGTTTTTT
V gene: TRBV7-9; J gene: TRBJ2-1; clone size: many; D gene: .; CDR3 protein: CASSLKWEREQFF; CDR3 DNA: TGTGCCAGCAGCTTAAAGTGGGAACGTGAGCAGTTCTTC
V gene: TRBV6-1; J gene: TRBJ2-6; clone size: many; D gene: TRBD1; CDR3 protein: CASNTGVPGANVLTF; CDR3 DNA: TGTGCCAGCAATACAGGGGTCCCTGGGGCCAACGTCCTGACTTTC
V gene: TRBV4-3; J gene: TRBJ1-6; clone size: few; D gene: .; CDR3 protein: CASSQEDTTPLHF; CDR3 DNA: TGCGCCAGCAGCCAAGAGGATACGACACCCCTCCACTTT
V gene: TRBV12-3/TRBV12-4; J gene: TRBJ2-3; clone size: few; D gene: .; CDR3 protein: CATFTDTQYF; CDR3 DNA: TGTGCCACCTTTACAGATACGCAGTATTTT
V gene: TRBV6-1; J gene: TRBJ2-7; clone size: many; D gene: TRBD2; CDR3 protein: CASSGASGGIFYEQYF; CDR3 DNA: TGTGCCAGCAGTGGGGCTAGCGGGGGGATTTTCTACGAGCAGTACTTC
V gene: TRBV2; J gene: TRBJ2-7; clone size: many; D gene: .; CDR3 protein: CASSEYASPGTTYEQYF; CDR3 DNA: TGTGCCAGCAGTGAATACGCTTCCCCGGGGACAACGTACGAGCAGTACTTC
V gene: TRBV4-2; J gene: TRBJ2-7; clone size: many; D gene: TRBD2; CDR3 protein: CASSQEGPAGGPAYEQYF; CDR3 DNA: TGTGCCAGCAGCCAAGAAGGCCCAGCGGGAGGCCCAGCCTACGAGCAGTACTTC
V gene: TRBV7-2; J gene: TRBJ2-4; clone size: few; D gene: .; CDR3 protein: CASSLQTAKNIQYF; CDR3 DNA: TGTGCCAGCAGCTTACAGACAGCCAAAAACATTCAGTACTTC
V gene: TRBV20-1; J gene: TRBJ2-7; clone size: many; D gene: .; CDR3 protein: CSARLPYEQYF; CDR3 DNA: TGCAGTGCTAGACTCCCCTACGAGCAGTACTTC
V gene: TRBV5-1; J gene: TRBJ2-1; clone size: many; D gene: TRBD1; CDR3 protein: CASSYHRDSLSHEQFF; CDR3 DNA: TGCGCCAGCAGCTACCACCGGGACAGCCTGAGCCATGAGCAGTTCTTC
V gene: TRBV5-1; J gene: TRBJ2-7; clone size: few; D gene: .; CDR3 protein: CASSLGRERNEQYF; CDR3 DNA: TGCGCCAGCAGCTTGGGGAGAGAACGTAACGAGCAGTACTTC
V gene: TRBV20-1; J gene: TRBJ2-1; clone size: many; D gene: TRBD2; CDR3 protein: CSAHPSGSLPYNEQFF; CDR3 DNA: TGCAGTGCTCACCCTAGCGGGAGCCTCCCGTACAATGAGCAGTTCTTC
V gene: TRBV20-1; J gene: TRBJ2-5; clone size: many; D gene: .; CDR3 protein: CSAPSTGRETQYF; CDR3 DNA: TGCAGTGCACCCTCGACCGGCAGGGAGACCCAGTACTTC
V gene: TRBV21-1; J gene: TRBJ2-7; clone size: many; D gene: .; CDR3 protein: CASSKPPPDLRSYEQYF; CDR3 DNA: TGTGCCAGCAGCAAACCGCCCCCCGACCTTAGATCTTACGAGCAGTACTTC
V gene: TRBV4-3; J gene: TRBJ1-1; clone size: many; D gene: .; CDR3 protein: CASSQRGAGGRYTEAFF; CDR3 DNA: TGCGCCAGCAGCCAAAGAGGTGCGGGCGGGCGTTACACTGAAGCTTTCTTT
V gene: TRBV3-1; J gene: TRBJ1-2; clone size: .; D gene: TRBD1; CDR3 protein: CASSQGQVGNYGYTF; CDR3 DNA: TGTGCCAGCAGCCAGGGACAGGTGGGGAACTATGGCTACACCTTC
V gene: TRBV5-6; J gene: TRBJ1-5; clone size: many; D gene: .; CDR3 protein: CASSSRRSNNQPQHF; CDR3 DNA: TGTGCCAGCAGCTCAAGGAGGTCCAACAATCAGCCCCAGCATTTT
V gene: TRBV14; J gene: TRBJ1-2; clone size: many; D gene: .; CDR3 protein: CASSQDQLSRAYYGYTF; CDR3 DNA: TGTGCCAGCAGCCAAGACCAGCTTTCCCGCGCCTACTATGGCTACACCTTC
V gene: TRBV6-5; J gene: TRBJ2-7; clone size: many; D gene: .; CDR3 protein: CASSYWPGSTYEQYF; CDR3 DNA: TGTGCCAGCAGTTACTGGCCAGGGTCAACCTACGAGCAGTACTTC
V gene: TRBV4-2; J gene: TRBJ2-7; clone size: once; D gene: .; CDR3 protein: CASSHSRLSSYEQYF; CDR3 DNA: TGTGCCAGCAGCCATAGCAGGCTAAGCTCCTACGAGCAGTACTTC
V gene: TRBV12-3/TRBV12-4; J gene: TRBJ1-3; clone size: few; D gene: TRBD1; CDR3 protein: CASSPLSPPRDRGENTIYF; CDR3 DNA: TGTGCCAGCAGCCCTCTAAGCCCCCCCCGGGACAGGGGAGAGAACACCATATATTTT
V gene: TRBV6-1; J gene: TRBJ1-1; clone size: many; D gene: .; CDR3 protein: CASRQQGNTEAFF; CDR3 DNA: TGTGCCAGCAGGCAACAGGGGAACACTGAAGCTTTCTTT
V gene: TRBV11-2; J gene: TRBJ2-5; clone size: many; D gene: .; CDR3 protein: CASSSRGITAF; CDR3 DNA: TGTGCCAGCAGCTCTAGGGGTATAACGGCCTTC
V gene: TRBV6-6; J gene: TRBJ1-2; clone size: few; D gene: .; CDR3 protein: CASSYKEGGYTF; CDR3 DNA: TGTGCCAGCAGTTACAAGGAGGGAGGCTACACCTTC
V gene: TRBV11-2; J gene: TRBJ1-3; clone size: .; D gene: .; CDR3 protein: CASSQRGAGGNTIYF; CDR3 DNA: TGTGCCAGCAGCCAGCGGGGGGCCGGCGGAAACACCATATATTTT
V gene: TRBV7-9; J gene: TRBJ2-7; clone size: .; D gene: .; CDR3 protein: CASSPRASSYEQYF; CDR3 DNA: TGTGCCAGCAGCCCCAGGGCGAGCTCCTACGAGCAGTACTTC
V gene: TRBV12-3/TRBV12-4; J gene: TRBJ1-2; clone size: many; D gene: .; CDR3 protein: CASRVSGRDGYTF; CDR3 DNA: TGTGCCAGCAGAGTTTCGGGGCGCGATGGCTACACCTTC
V gene: TRBV29-1; J gene: TRBJ1-4; clone size: .; D gene: .; CDR3 protein: CSQFGGAEEKLFF; CDR3 DNA: TGCAGCCAGTTTGGGGGGGCTGAGGAAAAACTGTTTTTT
V gene: TRBV30; J gene: TRBJ2-7; clone size: few; D gene: .; CDR3 protein: CAWSVSSYEQYF; CDR3 DNA: TGTGCCTGGAGTGTGAGCTCCTACGAGCAGTACTTC
V gene: TRBV20-1; J gene: TRBJ1-5; clone size: many; D gene: TRBD1; CDR3 protein: CSARATGGNQPQHF; CDR3 DNA: TGCAGTGCTAGAGCGACAGGGGGAAATCAGCCCCAGCATTTT
V gene: TRBV5-6; J gene: TRBJ2-7; clone size: many; D gene: .; CDR3 protein: CASTLRSGVYEQYF; CDR3 DNA: TGTGCCAGCACCTTGCGGTCGGGGGTATACGAGCAGTACTTC
V gene: TRBV28; J gene: TRBJ1-2; clone size: few; D gene: .; CDR3 protein: CASSFRRGGSYGYTF; CDR3 DNA: TGTGCCAGCAGTTTCCGGAGAGGGGGGAGCTATGGCTACACCTTC